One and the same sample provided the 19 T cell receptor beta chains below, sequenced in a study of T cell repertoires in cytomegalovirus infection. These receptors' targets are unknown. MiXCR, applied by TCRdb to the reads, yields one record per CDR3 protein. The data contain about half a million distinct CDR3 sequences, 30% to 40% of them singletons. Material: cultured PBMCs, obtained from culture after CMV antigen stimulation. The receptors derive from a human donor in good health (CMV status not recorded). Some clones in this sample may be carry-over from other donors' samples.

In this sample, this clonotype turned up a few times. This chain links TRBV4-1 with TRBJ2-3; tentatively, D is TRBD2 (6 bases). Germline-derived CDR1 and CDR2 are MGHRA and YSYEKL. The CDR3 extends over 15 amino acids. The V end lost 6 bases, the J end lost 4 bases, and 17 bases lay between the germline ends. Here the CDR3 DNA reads TGCGCCAGCAGGCCCTCGGCGGGGTACCCAGATACGCAGTATTTT. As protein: CASRPSAGYPDTQYF.

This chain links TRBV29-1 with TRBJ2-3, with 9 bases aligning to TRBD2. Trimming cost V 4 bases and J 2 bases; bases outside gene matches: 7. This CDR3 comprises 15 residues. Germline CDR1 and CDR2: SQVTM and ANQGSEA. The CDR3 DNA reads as TGCAGCGTTGTTCCCCTAGCGGGGATCACAGATACGCAGTATTTT. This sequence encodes CSVVPLAGITDTQYF.

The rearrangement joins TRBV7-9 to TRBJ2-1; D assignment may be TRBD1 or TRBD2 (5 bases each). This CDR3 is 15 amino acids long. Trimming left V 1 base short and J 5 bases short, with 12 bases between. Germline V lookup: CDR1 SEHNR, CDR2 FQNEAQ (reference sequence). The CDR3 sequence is CASSLVRGEDNEQFF. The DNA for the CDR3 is TGTGCCAGCAGCTTAGTGAGGGGTGAAGACAATGAGCAGTTCTTC.

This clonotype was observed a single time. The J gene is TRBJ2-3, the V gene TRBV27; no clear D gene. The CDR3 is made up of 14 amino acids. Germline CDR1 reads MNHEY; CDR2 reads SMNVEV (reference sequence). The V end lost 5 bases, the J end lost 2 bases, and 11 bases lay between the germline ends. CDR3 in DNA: TGTGCCAGCAGTCTCCAATGGGTCACAGATACGCAGTATTTT. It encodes CASSLQWVTDTQYF.

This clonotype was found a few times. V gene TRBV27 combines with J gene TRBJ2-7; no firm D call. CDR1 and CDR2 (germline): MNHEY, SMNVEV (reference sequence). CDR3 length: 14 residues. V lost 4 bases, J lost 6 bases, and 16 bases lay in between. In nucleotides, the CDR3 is TGTGCCAGCAGTTCCCTGGGTCTTCTCAGCGAGCAGTACTTC. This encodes CASSSLGLLSEQYF.

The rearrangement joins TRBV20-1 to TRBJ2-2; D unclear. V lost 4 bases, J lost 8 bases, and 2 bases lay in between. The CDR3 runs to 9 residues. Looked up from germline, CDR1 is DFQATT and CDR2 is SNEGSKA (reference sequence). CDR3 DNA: TGCAGTGCTAAGGGGGAGCTGTTTTTT. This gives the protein CSAKGELFF.

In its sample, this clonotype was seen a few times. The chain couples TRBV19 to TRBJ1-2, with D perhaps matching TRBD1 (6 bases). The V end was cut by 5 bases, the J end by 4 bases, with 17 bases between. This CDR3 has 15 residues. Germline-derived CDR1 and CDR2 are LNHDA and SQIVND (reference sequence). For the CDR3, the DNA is TGTGCCAGTAGTCGCTCGGGGACCAGGGGCTATGGCTACACCTTC. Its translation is CASSRSGTRGYGYTF.

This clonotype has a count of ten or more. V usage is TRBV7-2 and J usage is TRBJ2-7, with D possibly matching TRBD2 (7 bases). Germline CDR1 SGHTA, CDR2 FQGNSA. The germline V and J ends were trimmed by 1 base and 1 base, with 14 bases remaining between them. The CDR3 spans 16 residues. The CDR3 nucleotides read TGTGCCAGCAGCTTAGACGGCGGGGGCGTTTCCTACGAGCAGTACGTC. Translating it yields CASSLDGGGVSYEQYV.

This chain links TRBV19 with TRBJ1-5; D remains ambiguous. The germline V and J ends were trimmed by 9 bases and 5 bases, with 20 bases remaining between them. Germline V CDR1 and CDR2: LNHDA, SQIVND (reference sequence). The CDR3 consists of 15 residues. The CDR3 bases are TGTGCCAGCCGCCTCTCGGGGTTGTGGGATCAGCCCCAGCATTTT. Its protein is CASRLSGLWDQPQHF.

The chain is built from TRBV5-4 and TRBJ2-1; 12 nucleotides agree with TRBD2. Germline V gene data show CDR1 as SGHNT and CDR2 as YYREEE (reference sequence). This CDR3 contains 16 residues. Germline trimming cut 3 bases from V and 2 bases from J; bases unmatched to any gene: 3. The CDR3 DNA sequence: TGTGCCAGCAGCTCCGCTAGCGGGAGGGCCTACAATGAGCAGTTCTTC. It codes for CASSSASGRAYNEQFF.

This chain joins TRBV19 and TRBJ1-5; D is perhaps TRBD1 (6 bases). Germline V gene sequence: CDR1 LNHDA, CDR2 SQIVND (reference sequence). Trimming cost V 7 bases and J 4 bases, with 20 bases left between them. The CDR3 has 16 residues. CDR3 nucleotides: TGTGCCAGTACTCGTACGAGACAGGAACGAAATCAGCCCCAGCATTTT. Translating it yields CASTRTRQERNQPQHF.

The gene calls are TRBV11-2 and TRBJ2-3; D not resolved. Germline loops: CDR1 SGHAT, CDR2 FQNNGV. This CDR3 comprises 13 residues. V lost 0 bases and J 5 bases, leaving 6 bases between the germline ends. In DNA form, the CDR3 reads TGTGCCAGCAGCTTAGAAGTTGGAGATACGCAGTATTTT. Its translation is CASSLEVGDTQYF.

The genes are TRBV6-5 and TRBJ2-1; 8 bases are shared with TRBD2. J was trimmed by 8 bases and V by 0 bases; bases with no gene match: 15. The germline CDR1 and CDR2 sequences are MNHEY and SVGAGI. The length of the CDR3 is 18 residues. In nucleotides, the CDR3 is TGTGCCAGCAGTTACTCGGGTCGGGGCGGGAGGTCTATGGATGAGCAGTTCTTC. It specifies CASSYSGRGGRSMDEQFF.

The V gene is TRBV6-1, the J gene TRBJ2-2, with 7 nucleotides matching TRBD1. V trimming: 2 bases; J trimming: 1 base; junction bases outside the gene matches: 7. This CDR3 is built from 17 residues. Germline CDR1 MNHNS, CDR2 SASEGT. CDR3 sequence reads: CASSELGQTKNTGELFF. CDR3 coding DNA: TGTGCCAGCAGTGAATTGGGACAGACCAAGAACACCGGGGAGCTGTTTTTT.

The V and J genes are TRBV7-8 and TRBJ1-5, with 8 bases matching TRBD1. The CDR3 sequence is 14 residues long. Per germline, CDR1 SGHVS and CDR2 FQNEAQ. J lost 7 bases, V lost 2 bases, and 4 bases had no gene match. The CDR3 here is CASSLTGGRQPQHF. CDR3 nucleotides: TGTGCCAGCAGCTTAACAGGGGGTCGGCAGCCCCAGCATTTT.

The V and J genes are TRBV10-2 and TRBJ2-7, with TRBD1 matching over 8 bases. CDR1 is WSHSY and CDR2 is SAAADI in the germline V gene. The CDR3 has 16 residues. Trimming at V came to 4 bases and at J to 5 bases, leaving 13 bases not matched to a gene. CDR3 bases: TGCGCCAGCAGTGCAGGGACAGGCGCCGGGTCCCACGAGCAGTACGTC. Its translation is CASSAGTGAGSHEQYV.

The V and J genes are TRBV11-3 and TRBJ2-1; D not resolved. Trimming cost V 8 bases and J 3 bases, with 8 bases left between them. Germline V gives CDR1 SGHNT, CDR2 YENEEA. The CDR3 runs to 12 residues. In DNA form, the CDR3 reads TGTGCCAGCTCTATCAACTACAATGAGCAGTTCTTC. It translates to CASSINYNEQFF.

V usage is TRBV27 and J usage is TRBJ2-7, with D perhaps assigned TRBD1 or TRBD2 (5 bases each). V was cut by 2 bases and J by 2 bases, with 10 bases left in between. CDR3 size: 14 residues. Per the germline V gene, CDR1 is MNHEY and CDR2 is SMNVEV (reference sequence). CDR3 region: CASSLDRDPYEQYV. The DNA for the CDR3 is TGTGCCAGCAGTTTAGACCGGGACCCCTACGAGCAGTACGTC.

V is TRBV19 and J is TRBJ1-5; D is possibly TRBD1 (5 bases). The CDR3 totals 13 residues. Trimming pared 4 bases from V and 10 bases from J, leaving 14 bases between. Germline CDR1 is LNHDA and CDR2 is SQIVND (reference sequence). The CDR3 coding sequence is TGTGCCAGTAGTAGCGGAGGGGTAATCCCCCAGCATTTT. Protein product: CASSSGGVIPQHF. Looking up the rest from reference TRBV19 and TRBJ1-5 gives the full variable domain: DGGITQSPKYLFRKEGQNVTLSCEQNLNHDAMYWYRQDPGQGLRLIYYSQIVNDFQKGDIAEGYSVSREKKESFPLTVTSAQKNPTAFYLCASSSGGVIPQHFGDGTRLSIL.